These 8 T cell receptor beta chains came from one sample sequenced in a study of beta chain features in type 1 diabetes. Regarding the study as a whole: Significant though moderate, a shortening of TCRB CDR3s appeared in all four CD4+ subsets of Type 1 diabetes patients.

Antigens for these TCRs are unknown. All of the isolated RNA was reverse transcribed, so expressed TCRB transcripts were sequenced. Here immunoSEQ multiplex PCR was the method, and the copy in TCRdb shows in-frame clones only, minus some. The sample lists 300,000 or so clones; approximately 12% were seen once. The sample taken for sequencing was naive CD4+ T cells from blood. The receptors shown here come from a young woman with type 1 diabetes.

The rearrangement uses TRBV11-2 and TRBJ2-1; 11 bases are a match to TRBD2. CDR3 length equals 17 residues. V dropped 5 bases and J dropped 1; count of bases not matched to a gene: 7. Germline V gene sequence: CDR1 SGHAT, CDR2 FQNNGV. CDR3 nucleotides: TGTGCCAGCAGCGCTTCTAGCGGGAGGACGTCCTACAATGAGCAGTTCTTC. Protein: CASSASSGRTSYNEQFF.

The chain recombines TRBV6-5 with TRBJ2-3; maybe TRBD2 (6 bases). This CDR3 spans 15 amino acids. V lost 2 bases, J lost 0 bases, and 9 bases lay in between. Per the germline V gene, CDR1 is MNHEY and CDR2 is SVGAGI. CDR3 sequence reads: CASSYRGTSTDTQYF. The CDR3 DNA reads as TGTGCCAGCAGTTACCGGGGGACTAGCACAGATACGCAGTATTTT.

This clone was seen more than once but under ten times. This chain connects TRBV4-3 to TRBJ2-1; D remains ambiguous. Trimming took off 1 base at V and 5 bases at J, with 6 bases between the two ends. The germline V gene encodes CDR1 LGHNA and CDR2 YSLEER. The CDR3 is 13 amino acids. The CDR3 here is CASSQVTDNEQFF. DNA of the CDR3: TGCGCCAGCAGCCAAGTTACGGACAATGAGCAGTTCTTC.

This clone turned up a few times. The V call is TRBV7-2, the J call TRBJ2-3; D might be TRBD1 (6 bases). Germline values: CDR1 SGHTA, CDR2 FQGNSA. The CDR3 is made up of 15 amino acids. Trimming took 5 bases from V and 2 from J, leaving 14 bases between them. CDR3 sequence: CASSTQGDNTDTQYF. The CDR3 DNA sequence: TGTGCCAGCAGCACACAGGGAGATAACACAGATACGCAGTATTTT.

The chain is built from TRBV6-5 and TRBJ1-2, with 8 positions matching TRBD1. CDR3 size: 15 residues. The V gene's germline CDR1 is MNHEY and CDR2 SVGAGI. Trimming cost V 2 bases and J 5 bases; bases outside gene matches: 7. The CDR3 loop is CASSYPTTGAYGYTF. The CDR3 nucleotides are TGTGCCAGCAGTTACCCGACGACAGGGGCATATGGCTACACCTTC.

This clone has just a few counts. The chain is built from TRBV28 and TRBJ2-7; the match to TRBD2 covers 12 bases. This CDR3 is 14 amino acids long. Trimming removed 6 bases from V and 2 bases from J; junction bases left unmatched: 2. Germline values: CDR1 MDHEN, CDR2 SYDVKM. This CDR3 is CASSRLAGAYEQYF. In DNA, the CDR3 is TGTGCCAGCAGCCGACTAGCGGGAGCCTACGAGCAGTACTTC.

The rearrangement uses TRBV7-9 and TRBJ2-1, with 12 nucleotides matching TRBD2. V shed 5 bases and J 9 bases; nucleotides not matched to a gene: 11. Germline V gene lookup returns CDR1 SEHNR and CDR2 FQNEAQ (reference sequence). This CDR3 is 16 amino acids long. In DNA form, the CDR3 reads TGTGCCAGCAGCCCCACTAGCGGGAGGACTTTCGGTGAGCAGTTCTTC. This gives the protein CASSPTSGRTFGEQFF. Filled out from reference TRBV7-9 and TRBJ2-1, the complete variable domain reads DTGVSQNPRHKITKRGQNVTFRCDPISEHNRLYWYRQTLGQGPEFLTYFQNEAQLEKSRLLSDRFSAERPKGSFSTLEIQRTEQGDSAMYLCASSPTSGRTFGEQFFGPGTRLTVL.

The V gene is TRBV15, the J gene TRBJ2-1, with a possible D match to TRBD2 (5 bases). Germline values: CDR1 LNHNV, CDR2 YYDKDF (reference sequence). The CDR3 totals 15 residues. V dropped 0 bases and J dropped 10 bases, with 16 bases sitting between them. CDR3 coding DNA: TGTGCCACCAGCAGAGATCGTCCCTTTGGCGGGGAGCAGTTCTTC. Protein: CATSRDRPFGGEQFF.